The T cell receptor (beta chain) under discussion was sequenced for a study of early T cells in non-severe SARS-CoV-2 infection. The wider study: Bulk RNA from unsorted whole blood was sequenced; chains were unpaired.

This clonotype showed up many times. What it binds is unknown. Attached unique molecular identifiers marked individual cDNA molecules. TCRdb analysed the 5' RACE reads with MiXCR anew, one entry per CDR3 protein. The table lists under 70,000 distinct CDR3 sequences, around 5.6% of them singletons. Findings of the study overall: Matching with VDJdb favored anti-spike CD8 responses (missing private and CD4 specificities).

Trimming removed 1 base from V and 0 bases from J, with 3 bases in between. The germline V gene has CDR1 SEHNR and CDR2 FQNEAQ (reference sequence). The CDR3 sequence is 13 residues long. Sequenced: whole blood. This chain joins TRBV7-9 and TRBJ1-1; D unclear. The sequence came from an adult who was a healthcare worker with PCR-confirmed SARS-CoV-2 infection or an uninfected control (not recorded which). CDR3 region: CASSLDMNTEAFF. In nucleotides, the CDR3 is TGTGCCAGCAGCTTAGACATGAACACTGAAGCTTTCTTT.